This record looks at one TCR beta chain sequence and its context. The antigen remains undetermined. Relative to the germline gene, one junction end is altered; a read error may explain this. The sample is drawn from a study of blood T cells in healthy people across ages. Whole-study findings and limits: Long-lived and aged donors differed, with more naive CD4+ cells and higher diversity in the long-lived. Bulk PBMC profiling left naive and antigen-experienced comparisons inconclusive.

Isolation per sample recovered at least 7 million PBMCs. For the second PCR, which ran for 7 to 11 cycles, a sample-barcoded 5' primer and a J-beta primer mix were used. Every cDNA was tagged by a template-switch adaptor with 12 random nucleotides. TCRdb recomputed calls from the 5' RACE reads with MiXCR, one row per CDR3 protein. The repertoire holds 630,000 or so distinct CDR3 sequences, with about 34% as singletons. Germline CDR1 and CDR2: SNHLY and FYNNEI. This CDR3 contains 13 residues. The TCR originated in a woman older than 75 in good health. The genes are TRBV2 and TRBJ2-1, with 7 bases fitting TRBD2. The sequencing sample was made of blood. CDR3 sequence reads: CASGGGPHNELFF. CDR3 nucleotides: TGTGCCAGCGGGGGGGGACCCCACAATGAGCTGTTCTTC.